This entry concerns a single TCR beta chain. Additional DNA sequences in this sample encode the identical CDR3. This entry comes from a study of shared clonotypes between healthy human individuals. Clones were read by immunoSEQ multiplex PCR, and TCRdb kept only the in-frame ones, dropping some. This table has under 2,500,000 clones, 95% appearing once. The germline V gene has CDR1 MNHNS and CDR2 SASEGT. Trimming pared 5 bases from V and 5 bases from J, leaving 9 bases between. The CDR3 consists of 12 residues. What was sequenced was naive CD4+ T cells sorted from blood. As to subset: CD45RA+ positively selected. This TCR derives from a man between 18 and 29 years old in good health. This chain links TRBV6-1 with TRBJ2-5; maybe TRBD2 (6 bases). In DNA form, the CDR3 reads TGTGCCAGCAGTCCAGGGAGGGAGACCCAGTACTTC. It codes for CASSPGRETQYF.